This entry is about one T cell receptor beta chain. Cohort 3 donors were reported recovered after two negative PCRs, clearance, or symptom resolution. The germline V and J ends were trimmed by 6 bases and 0 bases, with 8 bases remaining between them. CDR3 size: 13 residues. CDR1 and CDR2 (germline): MDHEN, SYDVKM. This record belongs to a study of blood T cell repertoires in COVID-19. Overall study context: The cDNA or gDNA used as material had been derived from T cells, B-cell-depleted T cells, or PBMCs.

Per the authors' pipeline: Reference gene primer amplification yielded estimated nucleated cell counts. Data came from immunoSEQ multiplex PCR; TCRdb stores just in-frame clones and leaves some out. The DNA was the basis for D and trimming; V, J and clone size are from that table. Of approximately 150,000 clones listed, 87% were seen once; the top ten hold about 11%. The sequenced sample consisted of PBMCs or T cells enriched from blood (not recorded which). The TCR sequence derives from a man aged 55 to 70 who had recovered from COVID-19. The genes are TRBV28 and TRBJ1-1; no reliable D call. The CDR3 spells CASSSLLNTEAFF. The DNA for the CDR3 is TGTGCCAGCAGCTCCCTCTTGAACACTGAAGCTTTCTTT.